The 20 T cell receptor beta chains listed next were all sequenced from one sample in a study of memory CD4+ T cells and cytomegalovirus serostatus. The sort gate was single viable CD3+CD4+CD8-CD45RO+ cells for memory CD4+ T cells. Here immunoSEQ multiplex PCR was the method, and the copy in TCRdb shows in-frame clones only, minus some. The top ten clones hold about 3% of a sample with about 60,000 clones, around three quarters of them seen once. The sequenced sample consisted of memory CD4+ T cells from blood. Receptor source: an adult in good health and CMV-seropositive.

This clone has more than one count but fewer than ten. The rearrangement uses TRBV18 and TRBJ2-1; 10 bases fit TRBD2. Germline CDR1 and CDR2: KGHSH and LQKENI. V dropped 0 bases and J dropped 10; count of bases not matched to a gene: 6. The CDR3 is made up of 15 amino acids. Here the CDR3 DNA reads TGTGCCAGCTCACCACCCACTAGCGGGAAAGGGGAGCAGTTCTTC. As protein: CASSPPTSGKGEQFF.

The gene calls are TRBV11-2 and TRBJ2-3; TRBD2 matches at 7 bases. In germline, CDR1 is SGHAT, CDR2 FQNNGV. The junction had 16 bases not matched to a gene; V was cut back by 5 bases and J by 2 bases. The CDR3 runs 18 residues. The CDR3 here is CASSTGRLAQYYTDTQYF. The CDR3 DNA reads as TGTGCCAGCAGCACCGGGAGACTAGCCCAATACTACACAGATACGCAGTATTTT.

V gene TRBV9 combines with J gene TRBJ1-1; no definite D call. This CDR3 spans 15 amino acids. In germline, CDR1 is SGDLS, CDR2 YYNGEE. V was pared by 4 bases and J by 1 base, with 14 bases between. In DNA form, the CDR3 reads TGTGCCAGCAGCCCCTACGGTCGTGCGAACACTGAAGCTTTCTTT. Amino acid sequence: CASSPYGRANTEAFF. Together with reference TRBV9 and TRBJ1-1, the CDR3 gives the full variable domain: DSGVTQTPKHLITATGQRVTLRCSPRSGDLSVYWYQQSLDQGLQFLIQYYNGEERAKGNILERFSAQQFPDLHSELNLSSLELGDSALYFCASSPYGRANTEAFFGQGTRLTVV.

The chain has TRBV11-3 and TRBJ2-3; D might be TRBD1 (6 bases). CDR1 SGHNT and CDR2 YENEEA come from the germline V gene. This CDR3 comprises 17 residues. The V and J ends lost 0 bases and 4 bases respectively, with 17 bases between them. CDR3 sequence (DNA): TGTGCCAGCAGCTTAGATCTTGGGGGCGTTGGGGCAGATACGCAGTATTTT. Its protein is CASSLDLGGVGADTQYF.

The chain is built from TRBV19 and TRBJ1-2; D is undetermined. V lost 10 bases and J 1 base, leaving 16 bases between the germline ends. Looked up from germline, CDR1 is LNHDA and CDR2 is SQIVND (reference sequence). The CDR3 extends over 14 amino acids. Written as DNA, the CDR3 is TGTGCCACCCGAGACGGGAACCTTAACTATGGCTACACCTTC. It encodes CATRDGNLNYGYTF.

This clone occurred once. CDR3 protein: CASSVNLARASYEQYF. CDR3 nucleotides: TGTGCCAGCAGTGTCAACCTAGCGAGAGCCTCCTACGAGCAGTACTTC. The V gene is TRBV6-1, the J gene TRBJ2-7, with a possible D match to TRBD2 (6 bases). Trimming pared 4 bases from V and 0 bases from J, leaving 16 bases between. The CDR3 sequence is 16 residues long. The germline V gene encodes CDR1 MNHNS and CDR2 SASEGT.

As DNA, the CDR3 is TGTGCCACCAGCAGAGATCCGCGGTCGTTAGCGGGGGACAATGAGCAGTTCTTC. Its translation is CATSRDPRSLAGDNEQFF. The chain combines TRBV15 with TRBJ2-1; 9 positions match TRBD2. V trimming: 0 bases; J trimming: 5 bases; junction bases outside the gene matches: 11. Germline CDR1 is LNHNV and CDR2 is YYDKDF (reference sequence). The CDR3 has 18 residues.

This chain joins TRBV4-1 and TRBJ2-3; D is perhaps TRBD2 (5 bases). Trimming removed 1 base from V and 5 bases from J, with 10 bases in between. The CDR3 is 14 residues long. The germline gives CDR1 MGHRA, CDR2 YSYEKL. CDR3 nucleotide sequence: TGCGCCAGCAGCCAAGCGGACTGGGGAGATACGCAGTATTTT. This gives the protein CASSQADWGDTQYF.

The gene calls are TRBV11-2 and TRBJ1-3; the D gene is possibly TRBD1 (5 bases). CDR3 length: 14 amino acids. V lost 6 bases and J lost 0, with 9 bases in between. Germline V lookup: CDR1 SGHAT, CDR2 FQNNGV. Written as DNA, the CDR3 is TGTGCCAGCAGGTCAGGGAACTCTGGAAACACCATATATTTT. It translates to CASRSGNSGNTIYF.

The J gene is TRBJ1-4, the V gene TRBV7-9, with D possibly being TRBD1 (5 bases). The V and J ends lost 5 bases and 5 bases respectively, with 21 bases between them. The length of the CDR3 is 17 residues. CDR1 and CDR2 from the germline V gene are SEHNR and FQNEAQ (reference sequence). The CDR3 loop is CASSPNPPGTGNEKLFF. The CDR3 nucleotides are TGTGCCAGCAGCCCCAACCCCCCAGGGACTGGGAATGAAAAACTGTTTTTT.

The chain uses TRBV29-1 and TRBJ2-5, with a weak D call TRBD2 (7 bases). CDR1 is SQVTM and CDR2 is ANQGSEA in the germline V gene. The CDR3 is 13 residues long. Deletions cut 3 bases from V and 1 base from J, with 9 bases between. This CDR3 is CSVDGGLQETQYF. In DNA form, the CDR3 reads TGCAGCGTTGACGGGGGGCTCCAAGAGACCCAGTACTTC. Full variable domain (rest looked up from reference TRBV29-1 and TRBJ2-5): SAVISQKPSRDICQRGTSLTIQCQVDSQVTMMFWYRQQPGQSLTLIATANQGSEATYESGFVIDKFPISRPNLTFSTLTVSNMSPEDSSIYLCSVDGGLQETQYFGPGTRLLVL.

The chain has TRBV11-2 and TRBJ1-2; D gene ambiguous. CDR3 size: 14 residues. Germline V gives CDR1 SGHAT, CDR2 FQNNGV. Trimming stripped 3 bases from V and 0 bases from J, with 8 bases between. CDR3 loop: CASSFGKTNYGYTF. The CDR3 DNA is TGTGCCAGCAGCTTCGGCAAAACTAACTATGGCTACACCTTC.

This clone was observed a few times. The chain is built from TRBV11-2 and TRBJ2-1; unclear D gene. V dropped 4 bases and J dropped 7 bases, with 11 bases sitting between them. The CDR3 length is 13 residues. The germline V gene encodes CDR1 SGHAT and CDR2 FQNNGV. The CDR3 sequence: CASSSVRLNEQFF. In DNA form, the CDR3 reads TGTGCCAGCAGCTCGGTTCGGTTGAATGAGCAGTTCTTC.

The chain recombines TRBV19 with TRBJ2-7, with D uncertain. Germline V gives CDR1 LNHDA, CDR2 SQIVND (reference sequence). The germline V and J ends were trimmed by 7 bases and 4 bases, with 14 bases remaining between them. The CDR3 totals 13 residues. CDR3 sequence (DNA): TGTGCCAGTAAAGACCCCGCCTCTTACGAGCAGTACTTC. Translated: CASKDPASYEQYF.

The chain has TRBV6-1 and TRBJ1-2; D gene unclear. The CDR3 is 15 residues long. Trimming stripped 6 bases from V and 1 base from J, with 15 bases between. Germline V gene lookup returns CDR1 MNHNS and CDR2 SASEGT. The CDR3 loop reads CASRGLRRDNYGYTF. Here the CDR3 DNA reads TGTGCCAGCAGGGGGTTGAGACGGGATAACTATGGCTACACCTTC.

In this sample, this clone is medium-sized. The chain carries TRBV5-4 and TRBJ1-4; 7 bases map to TRBD1. Germline assignment: CDR1 SGHNT and CDR2 YYREEE (reference sequence). The CDR3 is made up of 15 amino acids. V lost 4 bases to trimming and J lost 6 bases; unmatched junction nucleotides: 9. The CDR3 DNA follows: TGTGCCAGCAGCATGAACAGGGGAATTGATGAAAAACTGTTTTTT. It specifies CASSMNRGIDEKLFF.

The chain combines TRBV5-4 with TRBJ2-7; TRBD2 matches 8 bases. After removal of 4 bases from V and 2 bases from J, the junction contained 11 bases not matched to a gene. The CDR3 has 16 residues. In germline, CDR1 is SGHNT, CDR2 YYREEE (reference sequence). This chain's CDR3 is CASSRGGSGVPYEQYF. The CDR3 DNA reads as TGTGCCAGCAGCCGGGGAGGTAGCGGGGTCCCCTACGAGCAGTACTTC.

V and J are TRBV7-9 and TRBJ2-4, with 11 positions matching TRBD2. Germline V gene sequence: CDR1 SEHNR, CDR2 FQNEAQ (reference sequence). The V segment lost 4 bases and the J segment 8 bases; nucleotides outside the gene matches: 13. The CDR3 runs 17 residues. The CDR3 bases are TGTGCCAGCAGCTCCCCGGGTAGCGGGGGGGAGTCGTACATTCAGTACTTC. The encoded protein is CASSSPGSGGESYIQYF.

This clone has only a few counts. The chain uses TRBV2 and TRBJ1-2; D perhaps matches TRBD1 (5 bases). In germline, CDR1 is SNHLY, CDR2 FYNNEI. The germline V and J ends were trimmed by 6 bases and 6 bases, with 20 bases remaining between them. The CDR3 has 15 amino acids. The CDR3 nucleotides are TGTGCCAGCAGCGAATTCTCGGGGGAAGGAAATGGCTACACCTTC. Amino acid sequence: CASSEFSGEGNGYTF.

The chain is built from TRBV9 and TRBJ1-1; no firm D call. The CDR3 consists of 14 residues. From germline, CDR1 is SGDLS and CDR2 YYNGEE. V was shortened by 0 bases and J by 2 bases, with 8 bases between the two germline ends. The CDR3 reads CASSVGPGNTEAFF. In nucleotides, the CDR3 is TGTGCCAGCAGCGTAGGCCCGGGAAACACTGAAGCTTTCTTT.